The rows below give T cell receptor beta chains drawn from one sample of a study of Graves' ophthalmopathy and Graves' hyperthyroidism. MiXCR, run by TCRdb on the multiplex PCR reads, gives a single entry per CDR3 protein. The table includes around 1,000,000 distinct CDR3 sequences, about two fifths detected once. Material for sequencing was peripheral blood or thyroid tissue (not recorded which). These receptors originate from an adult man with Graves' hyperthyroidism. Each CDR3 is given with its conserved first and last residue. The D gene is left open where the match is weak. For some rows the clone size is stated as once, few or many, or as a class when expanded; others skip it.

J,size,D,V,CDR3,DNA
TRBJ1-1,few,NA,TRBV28,CASSLLFREGAFF,TGTGCCAGCAGTTTACTTTTTAGGGAAGGAGCTTTCTTT
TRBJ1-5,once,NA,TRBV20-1,CSARERLQHF,TGCAGTGCTAGGGAGCGGCTCCAGCATTTT
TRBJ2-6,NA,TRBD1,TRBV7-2,CASSPKDRSNVLTF,TGTGCCAGCAGCCCGAAGGACAGGTCCAACGTCCTGACTTTC
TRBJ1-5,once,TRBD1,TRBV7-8,CASSANTGAYSNQPQHF,TGTGCCAGCAGCGCGAACACAGGGGCCTATAGCAATCAGCCCCAGCATTTT
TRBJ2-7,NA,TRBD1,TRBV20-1,CSTHRGPLTYEQYF,TGCAGTACTCACAGGGGGCCTCTCACCTACGAGCAGTACTTC
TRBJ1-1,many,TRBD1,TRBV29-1,CSVAQRQGRWTEAFF,TGCAGCGTTGCCCAGAGACAGGGGAGATGGACTGAAGCTTTCTTT
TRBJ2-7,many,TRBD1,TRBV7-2,CASRTGNYEQYF,TGTGCCAGCCGGACAGGGAACTACGAGCAGTACTTC
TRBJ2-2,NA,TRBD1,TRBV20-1,CSAGGTGDTGELFF,TGCAGTGCTGGAGGGACAGGGGACACCGGGGAGCTGTTTTTT
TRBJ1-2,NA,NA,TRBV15,CATSSEGYQANYGYTF,TGTGCCACCAGCAGTGAGGGGTACCAGGCTAACTATGGCTACACCTTC
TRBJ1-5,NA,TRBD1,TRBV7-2,CASIVGQAQHF,TGTGCCAGCATCGTAGGACAGGCCCAGCATTTT
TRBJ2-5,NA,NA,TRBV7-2,CASNSGGGGETQYF,TGTGCCAGCAACTCTGGGGGGGGCGGGGAGACCCAGTACTTC
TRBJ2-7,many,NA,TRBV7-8,CASSATGIHEQYF,TGTGCCAGCAGCGCAACAGGGATCCACGAGCAGTACTTC
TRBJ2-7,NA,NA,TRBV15,CATSRGNYGQCF,TGTGCCACCAGCAGGGGAAACTACGGGCAGTGCTTC
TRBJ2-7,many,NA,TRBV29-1,CSVRGPPEEQYF,TGCAGCGTGAGGGGCCCCCCAGAGGAGCAGTACTTC
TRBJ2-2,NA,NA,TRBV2,CASSEVGMGETGELFF,TGTGCCAGCAGTGAGGTCGGAATGGGGGAAACCGGGGAGCTGTTTTTT
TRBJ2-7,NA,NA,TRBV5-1,CASRDIGSYEQYF,TGCGCCAGCCGGGACATCGGCTCCTACGAGCAGTACTTC
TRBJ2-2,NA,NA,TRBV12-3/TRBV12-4,CASRTTAGMTGELFF,TGTGCCAGCAGAACGACAGCCGGTATGACCGGGGAGCTGTTTTTT
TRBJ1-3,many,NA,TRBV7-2,CASSLARQNTIYF,TGTGCCAGCAGCTTAGCGCGTCAGAACACCATATATTTT
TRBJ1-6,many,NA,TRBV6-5,CASSYSTVSNSPLHF,TGTGCCAGCAGTTACTCTACGGTTTCAAATTCACCCCTCCACTTT
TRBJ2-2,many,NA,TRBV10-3,CAISGLSNTGELFF,TGTGCCATCTCGGGACTTTCGAACACCGGGGAGCTGTTTTTT
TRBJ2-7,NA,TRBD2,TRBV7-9,CASSLSQASGGTFF,TGTGCCAGCAGCTTAAGTCAGGCTAGCGGGGGCACCTTCTTC
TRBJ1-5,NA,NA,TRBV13,CASSQEGSNQLQHF,TGCGCCAGCAGCCAAGAGGGGAGCAATCAGCTCCAGCATTTT
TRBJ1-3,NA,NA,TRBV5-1,CASSVGLSSSGNTIYF,TGCGCCAGCAGCGTTGGACTCAGTTCCTCTGGAAACACCATATATTTT
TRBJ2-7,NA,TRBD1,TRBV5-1,CAGSLGTGADEQYF,TGCGCCGGCAGCTTGGGGACAGGAGCGGACGAGCAGTACTTC
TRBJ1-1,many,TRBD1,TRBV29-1,CSVMTGFRNTEAFF,TGCAGCGTTATGACAGGGTTTCGGAACACTGAAGCTTTCTTT
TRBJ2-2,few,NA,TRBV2,CASDTQGIHTGELFF,TGTGCCAGCGATACCCAGGGGATCCACACCGGGGAGCTGTTTTTT
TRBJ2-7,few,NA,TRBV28,CATLRGASSYEQYF,TGTGCCACCCTGAGGGGGGCCAGCTCCTACGAGCAGTACTTC
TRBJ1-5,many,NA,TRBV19,CASSQDGPNQPQHF,TGTGCCAGTAGCCAGGACGGGCCAAATCAGCCCCAGCATTTT
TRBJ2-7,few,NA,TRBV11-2,CASSLELSPRGGWEQYF,TGTGCCAGCAGCTTAGAACTATCACCGAGGGGGGGCTGGGAGCAGTACTTC
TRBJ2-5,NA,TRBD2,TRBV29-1,CSVGTPGGQETQYF,TGCAGCGTTGGGACCCCGGGGGGCCAAGAGACCCAGTACTTC
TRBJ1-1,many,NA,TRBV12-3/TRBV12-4,CASISRSAENTEAFF,TGTGCCAGCATCTCCAGGTCGGCAGAGAACACTGAAGCTTTCTTT
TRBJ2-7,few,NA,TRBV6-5,CASSYQGITYEQYF,TGTGCCAGCAGTTATCAGGGGATAACCTACGAGCAGTACTTC
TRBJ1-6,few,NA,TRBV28,CASGQVDGSPLHF,TGTGCCAGCGGCCAAGTTGATGGTTCACCCCTCCACTTT
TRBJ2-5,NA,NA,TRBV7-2,CASSLVSGDGETQYF,TGTGCCAGCAGCTTAGTATCGGGGGATGGTGAGACCCAGTACTTC
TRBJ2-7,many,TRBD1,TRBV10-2,CASSGTGHYSRSSYEQYF,TGCGCCAGCAGCGGGACAGGACATTACAGCAGGAGCTCCTACGAGCAGTACTTC
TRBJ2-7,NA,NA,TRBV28,CASSFMGGYEQYF,TGTGCCAGCAGTTTTATGGGGGGCTACGAGCAGTACTTC
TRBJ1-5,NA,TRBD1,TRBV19,CASSIPGGSNQPQHF,TGTGCCAGTAGTATACCAGGGGGAAGCAATCAGCCCCAGCATTTT
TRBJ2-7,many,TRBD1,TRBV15,CATGPPGTGIF,TGTGCCACAGGGCCCCCCGGGACAGGTATCTTC
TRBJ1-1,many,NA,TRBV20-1,CSANWEMSTEAFF,TGCAGTGCCAACTGGGAGATGTCCACTGAAGCTTTCTTT
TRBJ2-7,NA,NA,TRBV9,CASSADGGNQYF,TGTGCCAGCAGCGCCGATGGTGGCAATCAGTACTTC
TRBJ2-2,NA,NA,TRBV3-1,CASRKSQAVAGELFF,TGTGCCAGCAGAAAGAGCCAAGCGGTAGCCGGGGAGCTGTTTTTT
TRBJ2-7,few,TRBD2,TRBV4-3,CASSQKTSGGSYEQYF,TGCGCCAGCAGCCAAAAAACTAGCGGGGGCTCCTACGAGCAGTACTTC
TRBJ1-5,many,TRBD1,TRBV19,CASSILLRQGNQPQHF,TGTGCCAGTAGTATTCTCCTGAGACAGGGGAATCAGCCCCAGCATTTT
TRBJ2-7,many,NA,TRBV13,CASSFQGNEQYF,TGTGCCAGCAGCTTCCAGGGGAACGAGCAGTACTTC
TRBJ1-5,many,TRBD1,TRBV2,CARLGQPSNQPQHF,TGTGCCAGGCTGGGACAGCCTAGCAATCAGCCCCAGCATTTT